Following are 15 T cell receptor beta chains from one sample sequenced in a study of regulatory T cells in long-lasting Graves disease. Combining iRepertoire HTBI primers with Arm-PCR of CDR3 regions, the authors built TCR beta libraries. MiXCR was run by TCRdb on the multiplex PCR reads, yielding one entry per CDR3 protein. The sample consists of roughly 430,000 distinct CDR3 sequences, 16% of them appearing once. The time point denotes: newly diagnosed GD, antithyroid drugs for less than 3 months. PBMC-extracted RNA yielded the TCR library. The same specimen was also included in a second study, on T cells in Graves' hyperthyroidism and ophthalmopathy.

The starting material was peripheral blood mononuclear cells (PBMCs), obtained at new diagnosis, from a patient treated with antithyroid drugs. The receptors stem from a woman younger than 45 with Graves disease.

To note about this clonotype: Given a much more abundant clone one base away, this may be a read error. The rearrangement joins TRBV27 to TRBJ2-7, with 7 bases lining up with TRBD2. The CDR3 is 13 amino acids. Per the germline V gene, CDR1 is MNHEY and CDR2 is SMNVEV (reference sequence). CDR3 amino acids: CTSSLVRGGEQYF. DNA of the CDR3: TGTACCAGCAGTTTAGTGAGGGGAGGGGAGCAGTACTTC.

The chain joins TRBV24-1 to TRBJ1-5; D is undetermined. This CDR3 contains 13 residues. CDR1 is KGHDR and CDR2 is SFDVKD in the germline V gene. Trimming stripped 4 bases from V and 6 bases from J, with 9 bases between. CDR3 in DNA: TGTGCCACCAGTGAGCAAGGTGGTCAGCCCCAGCATTTT. This encodes CATSEQGGQPQHF.

On this clonotype itself: This may come from a read error, since a much larger clone is one base off. The gene calls are TRBV3-1 and TRBJ2-5; TRBD2 aligns across 7 bases. The end of the DNA is better explained by TRBJ2-1, so the J call may be wrong. The CDR3 is made up of 16 amino acids. Germline assignment: CDR1 LGHDT and CDR2 YNNKEL (reference sequence). CDR3: CASSQNPGPGGYEQFF. DNA for the CDR3: TGTGCCAGCAGCCAAAATCCGGGACCGGGAGGCTACGAGCAGTTCTTC.

CDR3 sequence: CASSIEGGTDTQYF. DNA for the CDR3: TGTGCCAGTAGTATAGAGGGCGGCACAGATACGCAGTATTTT. This chain joins TRBV19 and TRBJ2-3; D remains unclear. This CDR3 has 14 amino acids. Germline V gene data show CDR1 as LNHDA and CDR2 as SQIVND (reference sequence). V was trimmed by 0 bases and J by 1 base, leaving 5 bases between them.

This clonotype was seen at least ten times. The rearrangement links TRBV29-1 to TRBJ2-5, with TRBD2 matching over 9 bases. The CDR3 has 14 amino acids. V shed 4 bases and J 3 bases; nucleotides not matched to a gene: 6. CDR1 and CDR2 (germline): SQVTM, ANQGSEA. The CDR3 reads CSVVGGRAKETQYF. DNA of the CDR3: TGCAGCGTTGTGGGCGGGAGGGCCAAAGAGACCCAGTACTTC.

This clonotype was seen ten or more times. The rearrangement uses TRBV7-8 and TRBJ1-4; 8 positions match TRBD1. This CDR3 is 15 amino acids long. J was trimmed by 7 bases and V by 5 bases; bases with no gene match: 9. Germline V gene sequence: CDR1 SGHVS, CDR2 FQNEAQ. Here the CDR3 DNA reads TGTGCCAGCAGCCCCAGAAGTGACAGGGGTGAAAAACTGTTTTTT. Protein: CASSPRSDRGEKLFF.

This chain connects TRBV20-1 to TRBJ1-3; a possible D gene is TRBD1 (6 bases). Germline CDR1 reads DFQATT; CDR2 reads SNEGSKA (reference sequence). The V gene lost 5 bases and the J gene lost 0 bases, with 14 bases spanning the gap. CDR3 length: 15 amino acids. CDR3 coding DNA: TGCAGTGCTGCTGACAGGATCTACTCTGGAAACACCATATATTTT. The encoded protein is CSAADRIYSGNTIYF.

This clonotype was detected many times. The V gene is TRBV6-1, the J gene TRBJ2-1; TRBD2 matches at 11 bases. CDR1 and CDR2 (germline): MNHNS, SASEGT. V lost 6 bases, J lost 0 bases, and 7 bases stayed unmatched. The CDR3 extends over 17 amino acids. The CDR3 sequence is CASRRIAGGPSYNEQFF. In DNA, the CDR3 is TGTGCCAGCAGACGAATAGCGGGAGGGCCCTCCTACAATGAGCAGTTCTTC.

This clonotype was found many times. V usage is TRBV20-1 and J usage is TRBJ2-1; 7 bases fit TRBD2. The CDR3 extends over 12 amino acids. The V gene's germline CDR1 is DFQATT and CDR2 SNEGSKA (reference sequence). The V gene end was trimmed by 6 bases and the J gene end by 5 bases; junction bases not matched to a gene: 4. CDR3: CSAPGLHNEQFF. The CDR3 nucleotides read TGCAGTGCCCCGGGACTACACAATGAGCAGTTCTTC.

In its sample, this clonotype was seen a few times. The chain employs TRBV28 and TRBJ2-2; D may match TRBD1 or TRBD2 (5 bases each). The CDR3 is 17 residues long. CDR1 and CDR2 (germline): MDHEN, SYDVKM. V gave up 3 bases and J gave up 5 bases, with 19 bases separating them. CDR3 DNA sequence: TGTGCCAGCAGTTTGGGGGACGCCGGGATGTGGACCGGGGAGCTGTTTTTT. Its protein is CASSLGDAGMWTGELFF.

This clonotype occurred many times. The chain recombines TRBV3-1 with TRBJ2-3, with D unresolved. V was pared by 1 base and J by 2 bases, with 7 bases between. Germline lookup yields CDR1 LGHDT and CDR2 YNNKEL (reference sequence). The CDR3 consists of 14 residues. The CDR3 here is CASSQVRPTDTQYF. The CDR3, as DNA: TGTGCCAGCAGCCAAGTACGTCCCACAGATACGCAGTATTTT.

The table lists this clonotype with many counts. The chain employs TRBV20-1 and TRBJ1-2; D remains unclear. Germline V CDR1 and CDR2: DFQATT, SNEGSKA (reference sequence). The V gene lost 3 bases and the J gene lost 4 bases, with 15 bases spanning the gap. The CDR3 is 14 amino acids. In nucleotides, the CDR3 is TGCAGTGCTAGGTCACAGTCAGGCCTCTATGGCTACACCTTC. Its translation is CSARSQSGLYGYTF.

V usage is TRBV7-2 and J usage is TRBJ2-3, with D unresolved. CDR1 and CDR2 from the germline V gene are SGHTA and FQGNSA. CDR3 size: 14 residues. Trimming removed 5 bases at V and 0 bases at J, with 9 bases between. The CDR3 sequence is CASSDPISTDTQYF. The CDR3 nucleotides are TGTGCCAGCAGCGACCCGATTAGCACAGATACGCAGTATTTT.

The rearrangement joins TRBV28 to TRBJ2-1; 9 bases line up with TRBD2. This CDR3 comprises 14 residues. Germline V gives CDR1 MDHEN, CDR2 SYDVKM. Trimming removed 2 bases from V and 10 bases from J; junction bases left unmatched: 6. The CDR3 reads CASSLAGGRWEQFF. The CDR3 DNA reads TGTGCCAGCAGTTTAGCGGGAGGGCGCTGGGAGCAGTTCTTC.

This rearrangement joins TRBV6-1 to TRBJ2-7; 7 bases are a match to TRBD1. The CDR3 is 15 amino acids. Germline CDR1 is MNHNS and CDR2 is SASEGT. V dropped 7 bases and J dropped 4; count of bases not matched to a gene: 13. CDR3 residues: CASKGLGPGGYEQYF. CDR3 nucleotides: TGTGCCAGCAAAGGGTTAGGCCCAGGGGGATACGAGCAGTACTTC.